This TCR beta chain was documented in a study of T-cell memory formation after mild COVID-19. General study points: Proof of SARS-CoV-2 specificity was absent for the second-wave clones that crested on day 37.

The V gene lost 4 bases and the J gene lost 9 bases, with 20 bases spanning the gap. There are 15 residues in the CDR3. Germline V CDR1 and CDR2: SGHNT, YYREEE (reference sequence). TCRdb recomputed calls from the 5' RACE reads with MiXCR, one row per CDR3 protein. This table holds around 300,000 distinct CDR3 sequences, roughly 21% found once. As regards this clonotype: Its antigen is unidentified.

This chain links TRBV5-4 with TRBJ2-1; D possibly corresponds to TRBD2 (7 bases). This TCR was recovered from a man in his late teens or twenties who had mild COVID-19 (a few samples of this study predate the infection). Cell type and time point are not known. The material sequenced was PBMCs or a T cell subset sorted from them (not recorded which). CDR3 in amino acids: CASSRGGDRSSEQFF. In nucleotides, the CDR3 is TGTGCCAGCAGCCGAGGGGGGGACCGCTCCAGTGAGCAGTTCTTC.